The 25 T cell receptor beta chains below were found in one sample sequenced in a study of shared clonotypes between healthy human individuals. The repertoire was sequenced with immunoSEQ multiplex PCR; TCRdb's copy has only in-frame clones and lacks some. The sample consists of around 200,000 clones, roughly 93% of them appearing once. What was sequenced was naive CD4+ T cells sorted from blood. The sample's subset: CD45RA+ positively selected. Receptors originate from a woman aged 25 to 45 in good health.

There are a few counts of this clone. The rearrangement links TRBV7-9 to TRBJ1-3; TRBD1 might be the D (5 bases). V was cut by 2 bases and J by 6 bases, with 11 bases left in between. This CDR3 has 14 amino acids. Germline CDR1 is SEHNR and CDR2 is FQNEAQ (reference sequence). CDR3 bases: TGTGCCAGCAGCTTATCGGCAGGGTCAAACACCATATATTTT. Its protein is CASSLSAGSNTIYF.

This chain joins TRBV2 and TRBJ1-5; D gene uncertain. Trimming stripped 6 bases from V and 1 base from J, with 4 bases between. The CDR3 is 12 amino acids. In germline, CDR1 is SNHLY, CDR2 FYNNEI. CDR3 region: CASRESNQPQHF. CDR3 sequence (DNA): TGTGCCAGCAGGGAAAGCAATCAGCCCCAGCATTTT.

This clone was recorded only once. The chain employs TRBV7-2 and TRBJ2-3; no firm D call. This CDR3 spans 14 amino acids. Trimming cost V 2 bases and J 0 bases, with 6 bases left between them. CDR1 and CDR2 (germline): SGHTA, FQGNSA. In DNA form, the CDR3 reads TGTGCCAGCAGCTTAACCTCGAGCACAGATACGCAGTATTTT. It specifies CASSLTSSTDTQYF.

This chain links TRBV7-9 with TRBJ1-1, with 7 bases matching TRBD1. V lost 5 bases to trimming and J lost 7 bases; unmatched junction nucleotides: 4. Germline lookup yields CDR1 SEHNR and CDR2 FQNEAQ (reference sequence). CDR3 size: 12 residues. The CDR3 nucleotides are TGTGCCAGCAGCAGACAGGGTTATGAAGCTTTCTTT. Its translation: CASSRQGYEAFF.

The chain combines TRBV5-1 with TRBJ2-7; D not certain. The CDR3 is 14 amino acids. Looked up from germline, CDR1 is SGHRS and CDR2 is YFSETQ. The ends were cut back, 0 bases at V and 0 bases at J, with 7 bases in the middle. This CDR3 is CASSLVYNSYEQYF. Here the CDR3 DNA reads TGCGCCAGCAGCTTGGTTTACAACTCCTACGAGCAGTACTTC.

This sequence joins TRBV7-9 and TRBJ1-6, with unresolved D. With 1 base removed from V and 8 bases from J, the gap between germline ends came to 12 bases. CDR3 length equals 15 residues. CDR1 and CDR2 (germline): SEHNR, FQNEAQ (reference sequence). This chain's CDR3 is CASSLEAAFHSPLHF. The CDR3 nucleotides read TGTGCCAGCAGCTTAGAGGCAGCTTTTCATTCACCCCTCCACTTT.

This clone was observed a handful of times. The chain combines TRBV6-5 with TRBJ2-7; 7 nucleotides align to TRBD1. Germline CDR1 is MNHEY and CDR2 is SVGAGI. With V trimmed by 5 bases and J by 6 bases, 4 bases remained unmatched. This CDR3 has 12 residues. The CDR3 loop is CASSRQGSEQYF. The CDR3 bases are TGTGCCAGCAGTCGACAGGGCTCCGAGCAGTACTTC.

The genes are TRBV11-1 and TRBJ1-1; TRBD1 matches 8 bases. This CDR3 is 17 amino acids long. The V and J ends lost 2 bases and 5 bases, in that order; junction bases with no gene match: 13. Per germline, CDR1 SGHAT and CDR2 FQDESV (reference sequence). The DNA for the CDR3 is TGTGCCAGCAGCTTACCCATATACCGGACAGGGTCAACTGAAGCTTTCTTT. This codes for CASSLPIYRTGSTEAFF.

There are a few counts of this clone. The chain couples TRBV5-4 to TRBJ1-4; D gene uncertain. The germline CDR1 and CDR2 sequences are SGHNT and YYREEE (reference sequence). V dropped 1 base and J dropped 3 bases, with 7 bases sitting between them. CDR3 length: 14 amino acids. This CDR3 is CASSLWQSNEKLFF. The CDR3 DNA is TGTGCCAGCAGCTTGTGGCAGTCTAATGAAAAACTGTTTTTT.

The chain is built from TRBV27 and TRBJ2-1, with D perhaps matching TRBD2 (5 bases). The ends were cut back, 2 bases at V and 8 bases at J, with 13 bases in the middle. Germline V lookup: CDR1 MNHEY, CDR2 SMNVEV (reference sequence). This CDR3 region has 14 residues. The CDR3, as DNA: TGTGCCAGCAGTTTACGGGGTAGTTGGTATGAGCAGTTCTTC. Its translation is CASSLRGSWYEQFF.

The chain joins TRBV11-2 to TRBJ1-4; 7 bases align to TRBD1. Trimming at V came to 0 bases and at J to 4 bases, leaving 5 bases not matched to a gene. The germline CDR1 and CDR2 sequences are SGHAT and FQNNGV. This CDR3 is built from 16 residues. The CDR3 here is CASSLDLWDSNEKLFF. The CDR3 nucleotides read TGTGCCAGCAGCTTAGATCTTTGGGACAGTAATGAAAAACTGTTTTTT. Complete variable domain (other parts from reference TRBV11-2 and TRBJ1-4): EAGVAQSPRYKIIEKRQSVAFWCNPISGHATLYWYQQILGQGPKLLIQFQNNGVVDDSQLPKDRFSAERLKGVDSTLKIQPAKLEDSAVYLCASSLDLWDSNEKLFFGSGTQLSVL.

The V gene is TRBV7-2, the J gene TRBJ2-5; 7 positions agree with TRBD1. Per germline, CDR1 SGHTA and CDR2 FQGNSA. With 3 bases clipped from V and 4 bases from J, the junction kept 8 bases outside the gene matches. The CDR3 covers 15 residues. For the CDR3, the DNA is TGTGCCAGCAGCTTCCCGACAGGGTGGGGAGAGACCCAGTACTTC. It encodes CASSFPTGWGETQYF.

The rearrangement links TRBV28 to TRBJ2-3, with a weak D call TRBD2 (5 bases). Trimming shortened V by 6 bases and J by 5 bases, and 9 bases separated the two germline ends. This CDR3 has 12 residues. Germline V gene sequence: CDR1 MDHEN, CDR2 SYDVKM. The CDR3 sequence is CASSSGGDTQYF. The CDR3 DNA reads TGTGCCAGCAGCAGCGGAGGAGATACGCAGTATTTT.

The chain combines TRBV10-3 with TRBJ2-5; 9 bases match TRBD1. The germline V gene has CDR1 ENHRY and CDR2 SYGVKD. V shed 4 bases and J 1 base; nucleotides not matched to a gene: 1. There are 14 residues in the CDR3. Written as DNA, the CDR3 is TGTGCCATCAGTGCGACAGGGGGCCAAGAGACCCAGTACTTC. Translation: CAISATGGQETQYF.

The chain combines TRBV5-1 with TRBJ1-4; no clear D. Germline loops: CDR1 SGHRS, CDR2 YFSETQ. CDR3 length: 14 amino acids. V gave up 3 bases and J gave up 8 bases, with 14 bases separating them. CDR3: CASSSTDQTEKLFF. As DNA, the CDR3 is TGCGCCAGCAGCTCAACCGACCAGACAGAAAAACTGTTTTTT.

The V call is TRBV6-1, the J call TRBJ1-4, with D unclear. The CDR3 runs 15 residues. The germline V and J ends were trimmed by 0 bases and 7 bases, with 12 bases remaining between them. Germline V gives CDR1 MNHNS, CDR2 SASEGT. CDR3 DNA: TGTGCCAGCAGTGAAGCGGGGAGACGGGGTGAAAAACTGTTTTTT. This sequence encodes CASSEAGRRGEKLFF.

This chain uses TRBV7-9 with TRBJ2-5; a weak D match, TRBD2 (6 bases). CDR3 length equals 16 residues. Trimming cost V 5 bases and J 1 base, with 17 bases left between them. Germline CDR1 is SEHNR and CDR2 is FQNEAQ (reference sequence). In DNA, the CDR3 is TGTGCCAGCAGCCCGAGAGCGGGCGGTTTCCAAGAGACCCAGTACTTC. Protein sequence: CASSPRAGGFQETQYF.

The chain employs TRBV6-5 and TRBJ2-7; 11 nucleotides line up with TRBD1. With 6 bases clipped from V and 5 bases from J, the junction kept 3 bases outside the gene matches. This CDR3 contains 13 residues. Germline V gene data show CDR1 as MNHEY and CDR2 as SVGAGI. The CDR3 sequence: CASRRTGGHEQYF. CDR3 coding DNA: TGTGCCAGCAGAAGGACAGGGGGCCACGAGCAGTACTTC.

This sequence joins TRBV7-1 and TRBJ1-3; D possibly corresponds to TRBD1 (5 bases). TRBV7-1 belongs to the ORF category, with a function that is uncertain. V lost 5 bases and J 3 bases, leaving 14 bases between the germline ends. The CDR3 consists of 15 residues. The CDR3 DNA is TGTGCCAGCAGCCGCGCAGGGACGCGTGGAAACACCATATATTTT. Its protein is CASSRAGTRGNTIYF.

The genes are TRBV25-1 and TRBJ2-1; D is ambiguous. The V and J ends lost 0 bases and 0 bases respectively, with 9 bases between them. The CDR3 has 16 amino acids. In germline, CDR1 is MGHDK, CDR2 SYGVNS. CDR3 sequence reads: CASSEYRESSYNEQFF. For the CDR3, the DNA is TGTGCCAGCAGTGAATATCGAGAGAGCTCCTACAATGAGCAGTTCTTC.

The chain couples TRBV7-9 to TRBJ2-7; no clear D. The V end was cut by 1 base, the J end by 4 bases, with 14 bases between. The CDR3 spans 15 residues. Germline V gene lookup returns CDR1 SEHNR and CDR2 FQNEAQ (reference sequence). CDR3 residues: CASSLVAVTTYEQYF. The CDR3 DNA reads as TGTGCCAGCAGCTTAGTTGCTGTGACAACTTACGAGCAGTACTTC.

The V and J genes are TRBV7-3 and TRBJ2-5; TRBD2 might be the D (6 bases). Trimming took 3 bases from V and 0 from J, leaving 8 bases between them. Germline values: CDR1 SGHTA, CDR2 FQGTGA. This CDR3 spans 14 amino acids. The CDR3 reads CASSFGGYQETQYF. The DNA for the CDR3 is TGTGCCAGCAGCTTCGGAGGGTACCAAGAGACCCAGTACTTC.

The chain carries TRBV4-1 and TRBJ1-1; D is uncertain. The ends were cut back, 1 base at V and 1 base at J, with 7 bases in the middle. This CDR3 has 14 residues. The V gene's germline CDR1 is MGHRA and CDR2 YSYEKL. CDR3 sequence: CASSQVGRNTEAFF. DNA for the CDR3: TGCGCCAGCAGCCAAGTTGGGAGGAACACTGAAGCTTTCTTT.

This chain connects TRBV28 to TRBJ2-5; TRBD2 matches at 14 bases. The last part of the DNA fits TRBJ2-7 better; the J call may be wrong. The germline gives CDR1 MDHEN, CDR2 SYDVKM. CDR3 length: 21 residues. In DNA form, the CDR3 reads TGTGCCAGCAGTCCAAATATCGCCGGGACTAGCGGGAGATTGGGATCCTACGAGCAGTACTTC. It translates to CASSPNIAGTSGRLGSYEQYF.

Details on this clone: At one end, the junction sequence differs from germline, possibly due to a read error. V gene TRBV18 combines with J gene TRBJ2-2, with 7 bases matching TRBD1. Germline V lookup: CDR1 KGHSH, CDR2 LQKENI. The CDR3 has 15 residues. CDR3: CASSRDRANTGELFF. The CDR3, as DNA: TGTGCCAGCTCCCGTGACAGGGCGAATACCGGGGAGCTGTTTTTT.